Presented here are 12 T cell receptor beta chains from one specimen sequenced in a study of cytomegalovirus exposure and HLA in healthy donors. The study ran its PCR with 60 Vbeta and 13 Jbeta primers. Here immunoSEQ multiplex PCR was the method, and the copy in TCRdb shows in-frame clones only, minus some. The sample includes under 200,000 clones, roughly four fifths of them seen just once. The specimen sequenced was PBMCs. These TCRs come from a woman between 50 and 59 years old in good health and CMV-seronegative.

The CDR3 loop is CASSQSTRTEAFF. In nucleotides, the CDR3 is TGTGCCAGCAGCCAAAGTACGCGGACTGAAGCTTTCTTT. The chain carries TRBV14 and TRBJ1-1, with D hard to call. CDR3 size: 13 residues. Germline loops: CDR1 SGHDN, CDR2 FVKESK. Trimming took off 2 bases at V and 5 bases at J, with 9 bases between the two ends.

V and J are TRBV7-2 and TRBJ2-7, with 9 bases that match TRBD1. Germline V lookup: CDR1 SGHTA, CDR2 FQGNSA. This CDR3 spans 14 amino acids. With V trimmed by 5 bases and J by 5 bases, 7 bases remained unmatched. The chain's CDR3 is CASSIRTGENEQYF. The CDR3 DNA sequence: TGTGCCAGCAGCATAAGGACAGGGGAGAACGAGCAGTACTTC.

J is TRBJ1-1 and V is TRBV2, with TRBD1 matching 11 bases. This CDR3 region has 16 residues. Germline loops: CDR1 SNHLY, CDR2 FYNNEI. The junction had 9 bases not matched to a gene; V was cut back by 6 bases and J by 3 bases. The CDR3 sequence: CASRPGQGARDTEAFF. The CDR3 coding sequence is TGTGCCAGCAGACCAGGACAGGGGGCGAGGGACACTGAAGCTTTCTTT.

The chain uses TRBV5-4 and TRBJ1-4; possible D gene TRBD1, 6 bases. Per germline, CDR1 SGHNT and CDR2 YYREEE (reference sequence). The CDR3 totals 14 residues. Trimming took 3 bases from V and 8 from J, leaving 14 bases between them. CDR3 sequence: CASSYDRQDEKLFF. The CDR3 region has the DNA TGTGCCAGCAGCTATGACAGGCAGGACGAAAAACTGTTTTTT. Variable domain in full (rest from reference TRBV5-4 and TRBJ1-4): ETGVTQSPTHLIKTRGQQVTLRCSSQSGHNTVSWYQQALGQGPQFIFQYYREEENGRGNFPPRFSGLQFPNYSSELNVNALELDDSALYLCASSYDRQDEKLFFGSGTQLSVL.

This clone showed up just once. The chain recombines TRBV5-4 with TRBJ2-7, with 13 bases aligning to TRBD2. Germline V gene sequence: CDR1 SGHNT, CDR2 YYREEE (reference sequence). The CDR3 sequence is 14 residues long. The V and J ends lost 4 bases and 6 bases, in that order; junction bases with no gene match: 4. The CDR3 loop is CASSRTSGSAEQYF. The CDR3 DNA follows: TGTGCCAGCAGCCGGACTAGCGGGAGTGCCGAGCAGTACTTC.

V usage is TRBV7-7 and J usage is TRBJ1-1; D remains ambiguous. The CDR3 length is 14 residues. Looked up from germline, CDR1 is SSHAT and CDR2 is FNYEAQ (reference sequence). V was trimmed by 5 bases and J by 4 bases, leaving 14 bases between them. CDR3 nucleotide sequence: TGTGCCAGCAGCCCCGTCACAGTTACCACTGAAGCTTTCTTT. Its protein is CASSPVTVTTEAFF.

This chain uses TRBV9 with TRBJ2-1; unclear D gene. The CDR3 contains 15 residues. The V end lost 0 bases, the J end lost 2 bases, and 9 bases lay between the germline ends. CDR1 and CDR2 from the germline V gene are SGDLS and YYNGEE. The CDR3 sequence is CASSVGRGPYNEQFF. The CDR3 coding sequence is TGTGCCAGCAGCGTAGGACGCGGTCCCTACAATGAGCAGTTCTTC.

This chain links TRBV19 with TRBJ2-4; possibly TRBD1 for D (7 bases). This CDR3 spans 16 amino acids. Trimming pared 6 bases from V and 0 bases from J, leaving 15 bases between. The V gene's germline CDR1 is LNHDA and CDR2 SQIVND (reference sequence). CDR3 DNA sequence: TGTGCCAGTAGACAGGAGGGGGCGGGAGCCAAAAACATTCAGTACTTC. Translation gives CASRQEGAGAKNIQYF.

The chain employs TRBV5-1 and TRBJ2-3, with 8 bases aligning to TRBD2. CDR1 and CDR2 from the germline V gene are SGHRS and YFSETQ. With V trimmed by 2 bases and J by 5 bases, 4 bases remained unmatched. The CDR3 has 14 residues. The CDR3 DNA is TGCGCCAGCAGCTTAGAGAGCGGGGGAGATACGCAGTATTTT. Protein product: CASSLESGGDTQYF.

This clone was recorded only once. The chain combines TRBV6-5 with TRBJ2-5; D is undetermined. V was clipped by 6 bases and J by 4 bases, with 12 bases between them. Germline CDR1 and CDR2: MNHEY and SVGAGI. The CDR3 covers 13 residues. CDR3 residues: CASSPREAETQYF. The CDR3 DNA sequence: TGTGCCAGCAGCCCCCGAGAGGCAGAGACCCAGTACTTC.

The chain links TRBV9 to TRBJ2-1, with D possibly TRBD1 on 5 matching bases. Trimming took off 4 bases at V and 0 bases at J, with 11 bases between the two ends. Germline CDR1 and CDR2: SGDLS and YYNGEE. The CDR3 consists of 15 residues. CDR3 in amino acids: CASSQTESSYNEQFF. The CDR3 bases are TGTGCCAGCAGCCAGACAGAGAGCTCCTACAATGAGCAGTTCTTC.

The gene calls are TRBV5-6 and TRBJ2-5; 9 nucleotides line up with TRBD2. This CDR3 comprises 19 residues. J gave up 5 bases and V 4 bases, and 21 bases lay outside the gene matches. The germline gives CDR1 SGHDT, CDR2 YYEEEE. The CDR3 nucleotides read TGTGCCAGCAGCCCTTATATATCCTTGGGGCTAGCGGGGAGGGAGACCCAGTACTTC. It is translated as CASSPYISLGLAGRETQYF.